This T cell receptor (beta chain) is drawn from a study of beta chain features in type 1 diabetes. Overall study results and limits: A moderate, significant TCRB CDR3 shortening appeared in type 1 diabetes across four CD4+ subsets. Type 1 diabetes patients had fewer VDJ junction insertions and more deletions. Short templates might get an advantage during PCR, and this would be equal in patients and controls.

Investigators reverse transcribed all isolated RNA, so they sequenced expressed TCRB transcripts. Around 3.5 million reads on average were seen across naive, central memory and regulatory T cell samples. Assay used: immunoSEQ multiplex PCR; TCRdb lists only in-frame clones, some missing. Here the sample spans some 350,000 clones, roughly 13% being singletons. Sorted populations all exceeded 95% purity. A word on this clone: The antigen remains unidentified.

Germline CDR1 reads MDHEN; CDR2 reads SYDVKM. The V end was cut by 7 bases, the J end by 1 base, with 7 bases between. The CDR3 is made up of 12 amino acids. This receptor was obtained from a woman in her late teens or twenties with type 1 diabetes. The sequenced material came from naive CD4+ T cells from blood. The J gene is TRBJ1-1, the V gene TRBV28, with D possibly being TRBD1 (6 bases). In DNA, the CDR3 is TGTGCCAGCACGGGACAGAACACTGAAGCTTTCTTT. This encodes CASTGQNTEAFF.